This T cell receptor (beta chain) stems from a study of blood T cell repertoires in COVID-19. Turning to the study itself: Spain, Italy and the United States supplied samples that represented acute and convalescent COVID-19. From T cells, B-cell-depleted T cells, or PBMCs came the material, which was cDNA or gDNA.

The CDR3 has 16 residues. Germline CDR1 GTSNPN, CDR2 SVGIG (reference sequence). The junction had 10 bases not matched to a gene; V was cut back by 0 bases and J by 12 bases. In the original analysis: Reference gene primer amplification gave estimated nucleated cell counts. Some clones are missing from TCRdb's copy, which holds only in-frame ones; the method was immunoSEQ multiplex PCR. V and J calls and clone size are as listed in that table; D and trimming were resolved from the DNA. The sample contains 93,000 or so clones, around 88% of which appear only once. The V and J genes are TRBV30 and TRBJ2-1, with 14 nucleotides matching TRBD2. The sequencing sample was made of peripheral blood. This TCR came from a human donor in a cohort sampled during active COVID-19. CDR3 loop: CAWSVLLGLAGGMQFF. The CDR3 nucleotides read TGTGCCTGGAGTGTCCTGCTTGGACTAGCGGGGGGAATGCAGTTCTTC.